This T cell receptor (beta chain) is from a study of cytomegalovirus exposure and HLA in healthy donors. General study findings and limits: It was reported in a later analysis that an Asian-associated ancestry cluster showed fewer N-insertions than the roughly 670-donor mean.

Germline values: CDR1 LGHNA, CDR2 YNFKEQ. Trimming at V came to 2 bases and at J to 5 bases, leaving 4 bases not matched to a gene. The CDR3 is made up of 16 amino acids. 13 Jbeta primers and 60 Vbeta primers were used for the PCR. Clones were sequenced by immunoSEQ multiplex PCR, and TCRdb holds only the in-frame ones, with some missing. The sample records about 130,000 clones, roughly 78% being singletons. In the case of this clone: What it binds is not known.

The TCR comes from a man between 25 and 39 years old in good health and CMV-seropositive. The chain recombines TRBV4-2 with TRBJ2-3; 13 bases map to TRBD2. Source material: PBMCs. The CDR3 nucleotides read TGTGCCAGCAGCCAAACTAGCGGGAGGGCCCAAGATACGCAGTATTTT. As protein: CASSQTSGRAQDTQYF.